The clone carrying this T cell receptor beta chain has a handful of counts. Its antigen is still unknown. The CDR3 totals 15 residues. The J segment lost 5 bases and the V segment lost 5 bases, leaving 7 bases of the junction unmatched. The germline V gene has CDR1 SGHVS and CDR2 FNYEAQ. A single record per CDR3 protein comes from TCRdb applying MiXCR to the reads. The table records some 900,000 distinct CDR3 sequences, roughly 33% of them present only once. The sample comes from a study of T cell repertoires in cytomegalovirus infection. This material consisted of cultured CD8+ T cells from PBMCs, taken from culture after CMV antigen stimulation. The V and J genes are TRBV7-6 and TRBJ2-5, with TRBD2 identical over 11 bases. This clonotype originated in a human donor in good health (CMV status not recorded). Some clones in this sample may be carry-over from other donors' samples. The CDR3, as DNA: TGTGCCAGCAGCCGACTAGCGGGGCCCCGGGAGACCCAGTACTTC. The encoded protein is CASSRLAGPRETQYF.